This T cell receptor beta chain was observed in a study of T cells of healthy individuals. This clonotype was detected many times. Using its own MiXCR run on the 5' RACE reads, TCRdb lists one record per CDR3 protein. Among about 53,000 distinct CDR3 sequences, approximately 15% were seen once, and the ten largest hold approximately 16%. Germline CDR1 and CDR2: MNHEY and SVGAGI. The CDR3 totals 16 residues. The V and J ends lost 0 bases and 1 base, in that order; junction bases with no gene match: 3. The chain recombines TRBV6-5 with TRBJ2-5, with 9 bases aligning to TRBD1. The receptor was isolated from a human donor in good health. The CDR3, as DNA: TGTGCCAGCAGTTACTCAGGGACAGGGTTCCAAGAGACCCAGTACTTC. This translates into CASSYSGTGFQETQYF.